This record concerns one T cell receptor (beta chain) sequence. The data stem from a study of blood T cell repertoires in COVID-19. Study as a whole: There were acute and convalescent COVID-19 samples, and they came from the United States, Italy and Spain. Nucleic acid was either cDNA or gDNA, and it came from T cells, B-cell-depleted T cells, or PBMCs.

The authors' processing: Reference gene primer amplification gave nucleated cell count estimates. Using immunoSEQ multiplex PCR, the repertoire was profiled, and TCRdb retains in-frame clones only, with some absent. V, J and clone size reflect that table, while D and trimming were determined from the DNA. The sample records 130,000 to 150,000 clones, about 87% being singletons. This CDR3 contains 18 residues. The V segment lost 3 bases and the J segment 8 bases; nucleotides outside the gene matches: 16. Germline V gene lookup returns CDR1 MNHEY and CDR2 SMNVEV (reference sequence). The TCR was taken from a man older than 75 with acute or convalescent COVID-19. J is TRBJ1-4 and V is TRBV27; 9 nucleotides line up with TRBD1. Sequencing was done on a sample of peripheral blood. CDR3 in DNA: TGTGCCAGCAGTTTGAAGGGGTCTTATGGGGACAGGGTGGAAAAACTGTTTTTT. Its translation is CASSLKGSYGDRVEKLFF.